The T cell receptor beta chain under discussion was sequenced for a study of tumor and adjacent non-tumor tissue in lung cancer. For this clonotype: Its antigen is unknown. A much larger clonotype is one base distant, so this may be a read error.

The library came from three nested PCR rounds adapted from ARM-PCR protocols. A single record per CDR3 protein comes from TCRdb applying MiXCR to the multiplex PCR reads. The sample records 50,000 or so distinct CDR3 sequences, 74% being singletons. Regarding the study as a whole: Normal lung showed higher cumulative top 100 clone frequency than tumor.

This sample's RNA came from whole unsorted tissue. Distant lung tissue was collected more than 3 cm away from the tumor edge. What was sequenced was distant non-tumor lung tissue. The TCR originated in a woman aged 55-70 years with non-small cell lung cancer.

The CDR3 spells CASSQVEGGIYSEQFF. DNA of the CDR3: TGTGCCAGCAGCCAAGTGGAAGGCGGAATCTACAGTGAGCAGTTCTTC. The rearrangement joins TRBV14 to TRBJ2-1; D gene ambiguous. Looked up from germline, CDR1 is SGHDN and CDR2 is FVKESK. The CDR3 sequence is 16 residues long. The full variable domain, rest sourced from reference TRBV14 and TRBJ2-1, is EAGVTQFPSHSVIEKGQTVTLRCDPISGHDNLYWYRRVMGKEIKFLLHFVKESKQDESGMPNNRFLAERTGGTYSTLKVQPAELEDSGVYFCASSQVEGGIYSEQFFGPGTRLTVL.